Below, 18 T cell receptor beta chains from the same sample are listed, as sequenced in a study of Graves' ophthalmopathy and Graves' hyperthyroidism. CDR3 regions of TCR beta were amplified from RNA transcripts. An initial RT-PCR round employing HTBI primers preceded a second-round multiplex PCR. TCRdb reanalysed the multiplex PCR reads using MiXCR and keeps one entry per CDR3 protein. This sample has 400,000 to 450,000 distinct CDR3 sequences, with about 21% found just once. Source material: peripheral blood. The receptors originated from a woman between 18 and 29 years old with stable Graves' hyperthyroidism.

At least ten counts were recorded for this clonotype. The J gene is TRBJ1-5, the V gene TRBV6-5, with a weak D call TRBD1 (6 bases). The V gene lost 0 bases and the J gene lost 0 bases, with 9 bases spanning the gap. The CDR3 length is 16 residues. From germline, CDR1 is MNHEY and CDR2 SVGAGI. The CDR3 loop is CASSYSGGNSNQPQHF. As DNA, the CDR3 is TGTGCCAGCAGTTACTCAGGGGGGAATAGCAATCAGCCCCAGCATTTT.

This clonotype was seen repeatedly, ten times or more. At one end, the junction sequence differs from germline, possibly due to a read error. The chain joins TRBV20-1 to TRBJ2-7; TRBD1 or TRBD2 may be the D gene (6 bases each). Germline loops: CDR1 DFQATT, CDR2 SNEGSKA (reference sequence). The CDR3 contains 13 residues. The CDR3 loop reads CSAAPGGTGEQCF. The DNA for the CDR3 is TGCAGTGCTGCCCCCGGGGGCACCGGCGAGCAGTGCTTC.

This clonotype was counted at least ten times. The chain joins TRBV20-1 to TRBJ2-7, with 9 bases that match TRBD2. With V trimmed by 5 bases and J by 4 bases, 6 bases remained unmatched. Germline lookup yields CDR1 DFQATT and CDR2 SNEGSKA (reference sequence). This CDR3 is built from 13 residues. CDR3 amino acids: CSAAGTSSYEQYF. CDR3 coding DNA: TGCAGTGCTGCCGGGACTAGCTCATACGAGCAGTACTTC.

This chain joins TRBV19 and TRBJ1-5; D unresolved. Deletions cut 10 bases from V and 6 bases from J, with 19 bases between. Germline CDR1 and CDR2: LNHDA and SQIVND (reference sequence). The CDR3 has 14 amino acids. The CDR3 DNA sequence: TGTGCCACCTCCCCCGGCAGGCGGCGTCAGCCCCAGCATTTT. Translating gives CATSPGRRRQPQHF.

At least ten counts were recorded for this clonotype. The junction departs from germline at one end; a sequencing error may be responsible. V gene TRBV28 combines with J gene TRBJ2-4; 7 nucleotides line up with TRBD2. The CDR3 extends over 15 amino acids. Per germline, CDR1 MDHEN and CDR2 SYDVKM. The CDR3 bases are TGTGCCAGCACCCCACGGGGGGACGCCAAAAACATTAAGTACTTC. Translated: CASTPRGDAKNIKYF.

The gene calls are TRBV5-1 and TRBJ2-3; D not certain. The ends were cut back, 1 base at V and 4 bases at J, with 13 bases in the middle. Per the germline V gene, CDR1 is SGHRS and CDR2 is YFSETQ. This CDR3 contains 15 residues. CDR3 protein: CASSLFSYLADTQYF. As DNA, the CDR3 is TGCGCCAGCAGCTTGTTCAGCTACCTGGCAGATACGCAGTATTTT.

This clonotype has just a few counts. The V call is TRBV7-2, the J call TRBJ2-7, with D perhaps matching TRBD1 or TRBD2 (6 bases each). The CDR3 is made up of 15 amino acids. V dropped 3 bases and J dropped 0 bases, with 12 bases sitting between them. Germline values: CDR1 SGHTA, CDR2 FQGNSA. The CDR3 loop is CASSLVGGPSYEQYF. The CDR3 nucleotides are TGTGCCAGCAGCTTGGTGGGGGGCCCCTCCTACGAGCAGTACTTC.

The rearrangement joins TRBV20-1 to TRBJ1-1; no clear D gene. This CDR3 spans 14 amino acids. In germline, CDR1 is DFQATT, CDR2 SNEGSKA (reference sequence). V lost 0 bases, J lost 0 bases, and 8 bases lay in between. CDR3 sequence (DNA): TGCAGTGCTAGAGACAGTTGGTTGAACACTGAAGCTTTCTTT. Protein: CSARDSWLNTEAFF.

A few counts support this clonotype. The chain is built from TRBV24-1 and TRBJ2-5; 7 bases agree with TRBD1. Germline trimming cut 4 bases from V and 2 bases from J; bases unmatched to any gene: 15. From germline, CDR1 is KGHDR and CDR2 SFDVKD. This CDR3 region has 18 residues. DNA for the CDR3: TGTGCCACCAGTGACTCGGGACAGACCTCCTGGAGACAAGAGACCCAGTACTTC. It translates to CATSDSGQTSWRQETQYF.

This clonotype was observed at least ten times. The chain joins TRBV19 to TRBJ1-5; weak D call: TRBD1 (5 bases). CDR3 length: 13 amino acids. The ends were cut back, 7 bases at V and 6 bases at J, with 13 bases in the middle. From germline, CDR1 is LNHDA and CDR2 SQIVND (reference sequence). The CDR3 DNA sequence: TGTGCCAGTACTAACGGGGGGATTCAGCCCCAGCATTTT. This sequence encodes CASTNGGIQPQHF.

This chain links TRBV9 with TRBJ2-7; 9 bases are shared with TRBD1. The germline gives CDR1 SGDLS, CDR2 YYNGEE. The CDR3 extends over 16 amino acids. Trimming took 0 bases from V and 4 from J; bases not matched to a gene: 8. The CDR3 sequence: CASSVGDRVGIYEQYF. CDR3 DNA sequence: TGTGCCAGCAGCGTAGGGGACAGGGTTGGGATTTACGAGCAGTACTTC.

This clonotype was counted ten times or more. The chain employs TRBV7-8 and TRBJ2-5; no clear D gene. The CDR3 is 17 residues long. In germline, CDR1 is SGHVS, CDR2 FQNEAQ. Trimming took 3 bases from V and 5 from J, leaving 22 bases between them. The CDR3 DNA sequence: TGTGCCAGCAGCTTGTTGGCTAAACTTCTACCTAGGGAGACCCAGTACTTC. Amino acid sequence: CASSLLAKLLPRETQYF. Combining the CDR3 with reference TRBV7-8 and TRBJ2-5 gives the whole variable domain GAGVSQSPRYKVAKRGQDVALRCDPISGHVSLFWYQQALGQGPEFLTYFQNEAQLDKSGLPSDRFFAERPEGSVSTLKIQRTQQEDSAVYLCASSLLAKLLPRETQYFGPGTRLLVL.

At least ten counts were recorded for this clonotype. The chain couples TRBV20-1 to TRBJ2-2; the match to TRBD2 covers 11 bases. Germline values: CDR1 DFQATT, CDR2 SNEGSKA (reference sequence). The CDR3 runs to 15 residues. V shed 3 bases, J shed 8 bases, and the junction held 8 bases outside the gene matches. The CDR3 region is CSASGTSGMGGELFF. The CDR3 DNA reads TGCAGTGCTAGCGGGACTAGCGGAATGGGGGGGGAGCTGTTTTTT.

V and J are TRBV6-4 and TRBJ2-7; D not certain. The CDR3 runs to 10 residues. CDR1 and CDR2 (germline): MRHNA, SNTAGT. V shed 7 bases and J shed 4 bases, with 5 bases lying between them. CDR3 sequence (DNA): TGTGCCAGCAAACAATACGAGCAGTACTTC. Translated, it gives CASKQYEQYF.

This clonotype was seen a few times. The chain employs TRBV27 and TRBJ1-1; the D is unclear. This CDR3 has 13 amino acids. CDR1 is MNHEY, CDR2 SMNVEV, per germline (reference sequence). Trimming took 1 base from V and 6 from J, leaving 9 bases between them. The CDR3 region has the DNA TGTGCCAGCAGTTTATTCGGCCCAGCTGAAGCTTTCTTT. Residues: CASSLFGPAEAFF.

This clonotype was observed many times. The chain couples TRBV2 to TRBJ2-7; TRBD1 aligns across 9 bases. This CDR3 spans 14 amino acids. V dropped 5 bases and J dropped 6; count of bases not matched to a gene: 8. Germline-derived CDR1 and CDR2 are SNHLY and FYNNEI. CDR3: CASSTGTGTIEQYF. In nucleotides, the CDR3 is TGTGCCAGCAGTACCGGGACAGGGACTATCGAGCAGTACTTC.

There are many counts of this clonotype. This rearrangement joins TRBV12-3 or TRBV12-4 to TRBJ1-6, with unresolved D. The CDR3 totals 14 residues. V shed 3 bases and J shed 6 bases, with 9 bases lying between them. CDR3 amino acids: CASSFGGFNSPLHF. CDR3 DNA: TGTGCCAGCAGTTTTGGAGGGTTTAATTCACCCCTCCACTTT.

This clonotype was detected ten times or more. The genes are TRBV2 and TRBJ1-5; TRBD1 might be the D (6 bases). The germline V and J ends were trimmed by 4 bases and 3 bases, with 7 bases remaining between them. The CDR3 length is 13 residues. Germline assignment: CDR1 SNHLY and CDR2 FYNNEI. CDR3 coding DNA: TGTGCCAGCAGTGCAGGGGTCAATCAGCCCCAGCATTTT. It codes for CASSAGVNQPQHF.